This T cell receptor beta chain was documented in a study of blood T cell repertoires in COVID-19. The overall study: Donors in the United States, Italy and Spain gave samples during acute or convalescent COVID-19. PBMCs, B-cell-depleted T cells, or T cells were the source of the cDNA or gDNA that made up the material.

Per the original data handling: Amplification of reference gene primers was used by the study to estimate nucleated cell counts. TCRdb's table, derived via immunoSEQ multiplex PCR, lists solely in-frame clones and lacks some. That table supplies the V and J calls and clone size; D and trimming were determined from the DNA. The table includes tens of thousands of clones, approximately 85% detected once. The CDR3 has 13 residues. J lost 4 bases, V lost 7 bases, and 5 bases had no gene match. Germline CDR1 is ENHRY and CDR2 is SYGVKD. This clone was seen only a few times. This chain uses TRBV10-3 with TRBJ2-7; 9 bases agree with TRBD1. The TCR sequence derives from a human donor with acute or convalescent COVID-19. The donor label of this sample is uncertain. Sequencing input: peripheral blood. The CDR3 spells CAIKGQGQYEQYF. As DNA, the CDR3 is TGTGCCATCAAGGGACAGGGTCAGTACGAGCAGTACTTC.